This T cell receptor beta chain was captured by sequencing in a study of blood T cell repertoires in COVID-19. On the study more broadly: Spain, Italy and the United States supplied samples that represented acute and convalescent COVID-19.

The CDR3 extends over 16 amino acids. The V segment lost 7 bases and the J segment 0 bases; nucleotides outside the gene matches: 8. Germline CDR1 and CDR2: MNHNY and SVGAGI (reference sequence). In the original workflow: Reference gene primer amplification in the assay estimated nucleated cell counts. Here immunoSEQ multiplex PCR was the method, and the copy in TCRdb shows in-frame clones only, minus some. V and J calls and clone size are given by that table; D and trimming were obtained from the DNA. The table shows 150,000 to 200,000 clones, with 70% to 90% occurring only once. The material sequenced was peripheral blood. This clonotype originated in an older woman with COVID-19, enrolled during active disease. The genes are TRBV6-6 and TRBJ2-1, with 8 bases fitting TRBD2. Here the CDR3 DNA reads TGTGCCAGCAAAAAATCTAGCGGGCTCTCCTACAATGAGCAGTTCTTC. Protein product: CASKKSSGLSYNEQFF.